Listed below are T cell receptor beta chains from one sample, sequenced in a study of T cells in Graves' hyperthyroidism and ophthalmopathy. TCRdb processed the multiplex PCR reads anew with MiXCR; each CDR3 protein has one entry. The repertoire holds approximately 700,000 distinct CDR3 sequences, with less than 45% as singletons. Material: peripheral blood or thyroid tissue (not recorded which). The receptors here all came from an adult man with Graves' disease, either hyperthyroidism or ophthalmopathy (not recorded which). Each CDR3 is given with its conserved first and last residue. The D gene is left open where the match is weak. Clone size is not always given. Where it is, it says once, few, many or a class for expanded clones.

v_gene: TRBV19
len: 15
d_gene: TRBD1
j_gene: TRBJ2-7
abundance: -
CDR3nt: TGTGCCAGTAAGGGGTCGACAGGGACGTCCTACGAGCAGTACTTC
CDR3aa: CASKGSTGTSYEQYF

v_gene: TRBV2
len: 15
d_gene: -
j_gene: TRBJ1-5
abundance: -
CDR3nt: TGTGCCAGCAGTGAAGCAGGGGTTATAGATCGTCCCCAGCATTTT
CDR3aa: CASSEAGVIDRPQHF

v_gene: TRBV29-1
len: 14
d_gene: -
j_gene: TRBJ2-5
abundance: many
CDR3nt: TGCAGCGTTGAAGCGTCGACAGTCCAAGAGACCCAGTACTTC
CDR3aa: CSVEASTVQETQYF

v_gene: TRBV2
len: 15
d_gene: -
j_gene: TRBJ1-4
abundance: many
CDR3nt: TGTGCCAGCAGTGAAGCCCGGGCAGTTTGGGGCAAACTGTTTTTT
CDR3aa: CASSEARAVWGKLFF

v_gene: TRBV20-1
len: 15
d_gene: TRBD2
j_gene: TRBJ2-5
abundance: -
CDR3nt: TGCAGTGCTATTGCGCCGGGCGGGGGGGCCAAGACCCAGTACTTC
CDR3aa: CSAIAPGGGAKTQYF

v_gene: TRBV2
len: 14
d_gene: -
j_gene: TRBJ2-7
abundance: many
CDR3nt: TGTGCCAGCATTCTGGGAAGGGGGTCCTACGAGCAGTACTTC
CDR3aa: CASILGRGSYEQYF

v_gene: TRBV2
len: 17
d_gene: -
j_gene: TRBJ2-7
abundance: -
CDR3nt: TGTGCCAGCATTGAACGCAGGGGGGGACGACAGAACTACGAGCAGTACTTC
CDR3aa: CASIERRGGRQNYEQYF

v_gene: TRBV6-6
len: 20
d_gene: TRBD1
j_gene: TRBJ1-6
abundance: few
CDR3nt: TGTGCCAGCAGTTTGGGTTCGGGACAGGGGCTGGCCCTCGGCGATTCACCCCTCCACTTT
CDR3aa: CASSLGSGQGLALGDSPLHF

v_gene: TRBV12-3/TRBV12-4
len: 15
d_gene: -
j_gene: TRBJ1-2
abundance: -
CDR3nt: TGTGCCAGCAGTTTAGGGCGGGCGGGGAACTATGGCTACACCTTC
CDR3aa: CASSLGRAGNYGYTF

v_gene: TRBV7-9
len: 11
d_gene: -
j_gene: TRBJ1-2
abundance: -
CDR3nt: TGTGCCAGCAGCTTAGCGTCGGGCTACACCTTC
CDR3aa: CASSLASGYTF

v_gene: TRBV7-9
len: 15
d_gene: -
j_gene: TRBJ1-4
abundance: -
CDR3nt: TGTGCCAGCAGCTCACCAGGGGTTAGAGGTGAAAAACTGTTTTTT
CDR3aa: CASSSPGVRGEKLFF

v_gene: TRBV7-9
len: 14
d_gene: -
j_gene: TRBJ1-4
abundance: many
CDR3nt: TGTGCCAGCAGCCTCCGGGACGGTAATGAAAAACTGTTTTTT
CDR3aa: CASSLRDGNEKLFF

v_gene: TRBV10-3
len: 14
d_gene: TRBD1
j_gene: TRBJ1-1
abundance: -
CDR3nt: TGTGCCAGCAGCCAAGGCGGCAGGGGGAATGAAGCTTTCTTT
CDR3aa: CASSQGGRGNEAFF

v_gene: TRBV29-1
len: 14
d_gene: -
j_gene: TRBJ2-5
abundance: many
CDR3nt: TGCAGCGTGGACGATACAGGGTTGCGGGAGACCCAGTACTTC
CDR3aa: CSVDDTGLRETQYF

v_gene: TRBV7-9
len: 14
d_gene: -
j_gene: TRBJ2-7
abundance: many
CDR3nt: TGTGCCAGCAGCGCCAGGGGAAGGTCCTACGAGCAGTACTTC
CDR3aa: CASSARGRSYEQYF

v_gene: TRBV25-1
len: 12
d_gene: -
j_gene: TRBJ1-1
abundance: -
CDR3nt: TGTGCCAGCAGCGTTGGGGAAGCTGAAGCTTTCTTT
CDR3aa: CASSVGEAEAFF

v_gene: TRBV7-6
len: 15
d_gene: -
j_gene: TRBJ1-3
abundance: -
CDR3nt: TGTGCCAGCAGCCCCGGACGAAACAGAGGAAACACCATATATTTT
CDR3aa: CASSPGRNRGNTIYF

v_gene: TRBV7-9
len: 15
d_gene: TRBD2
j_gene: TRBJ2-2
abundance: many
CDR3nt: TGTGCCAGCAGCTTAGAACTAGCGGGAGACGGGGAGCTGTTTTTT
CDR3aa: CASSLELAGDGELFF

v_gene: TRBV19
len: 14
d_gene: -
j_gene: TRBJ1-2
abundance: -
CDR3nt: TGTGCCAGTAATGGGCTCCGGGACCCGGGAATACGCACCTTC
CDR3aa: CASNGLRDPGIRTF

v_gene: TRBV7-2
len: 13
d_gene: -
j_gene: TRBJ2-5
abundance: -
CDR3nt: TGTGCCAGCAGCTTGCCCCCCAATCAGCCCCAGTACTTC
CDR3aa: CASSLPPNQPQYF

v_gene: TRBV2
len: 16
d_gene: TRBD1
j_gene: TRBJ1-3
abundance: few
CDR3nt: TGTGCCAGCAACCCGGGACAGGGTGCTTTTGGAAACACCATATATTTT
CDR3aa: CASNPGQGAFGNTIYF

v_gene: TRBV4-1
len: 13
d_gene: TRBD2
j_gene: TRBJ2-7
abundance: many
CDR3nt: TGCGCCAGCAGCCCTAGCGGGATCTACGAGCAGTACTTC
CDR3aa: CASSPSGIYEQYF

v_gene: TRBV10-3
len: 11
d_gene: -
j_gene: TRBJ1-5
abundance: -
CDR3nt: TGTGCCGGCGGGACACTACAGCCCCAGCATTTT
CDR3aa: CAGGTLQPQHF

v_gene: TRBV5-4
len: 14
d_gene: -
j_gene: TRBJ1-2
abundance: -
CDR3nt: TGTGCCAGCAGCGTGCTCGGAGGGGGATATGGCTACACCTTC
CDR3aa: CASSVLGGGYGYTF

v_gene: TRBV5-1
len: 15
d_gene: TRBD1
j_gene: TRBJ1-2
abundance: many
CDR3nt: TGCGCCAGCAGTGCGGACAGGTCGGGTAGCTATGGCTACACCTTC
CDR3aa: CASSADRSGSYGYTF

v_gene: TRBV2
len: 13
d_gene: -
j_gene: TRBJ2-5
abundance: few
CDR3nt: TGTGCCAGCGCCCGGGGGTACCAAGAGACCCAGTACTTC
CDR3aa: CASARGYQETQYF